One sample yielded the 9 T cell receptor beta chains listed below, sequenced in a study of blood T cells in healthy people across ages. Then a second PCR, running about 6 to 12 cycles, was carried out with a sample-barcoded 5' primer and a J-beta primer mix. TCRdb redid the calling of the 5' RACE reads with MiXCR, one entry per CDR3 protein. The repertoire holds hundreds of thousands of distinct CDR3 sequences, with roughly 32% as singletons. The sequenced sample was blood. The receptors here all came from a woman older than 75 in good health.

This clonotype was observed at least ten times. The chain links TRBV6-5 to TRBJ2-5, with a weak D call TRBD1 (7 bases). Germline V CDR1 and CDR2: MNHEY, SVGAGI. Deletions cut 0 bases from V and 1 base from J, with 12 bases between. CDR3 length: 16 amino acids. The CDR3 sequence: CASSYSGGTVQETQYF. In nucleotides, the CDR3 is TGTGCCAGCAGTTACTCGGGCGGGACAGTCCAAGAGACCCAGTACTTC.

The chain is built from TRBV20-1 and TRBJ1-6, with D maybe TRBD1 (5 bases). The CDR3 runs 14 residues. Trimming removed 4 bases at V and 1 base at J, with 8 bases between. Per the germline V gene, CDR1 is DFQATT and CDR2 is SNEGSKA (reference sequence). CDR3 nucleotide sequence: TGCAGTGCTACAGGGATATCCTATAATTCACCCCTCCACTTT. It encodes CSATGISYNSPLHF.

The chain has TRBV15 and TRBJ2-3; D is perhaps TRBD2 (6 bases). Germline V lookup: CDR1 LNHNV, CDR2 YYDKDF (reference sequence). Trimming took 0 bases from V and 4 from J, leaving 11 bases between them. This CDR3 is built from 15 residues. CDR3 sequence reads: CATSRDRSGADTQYF. The CDR3 bases are TGTGCCACCAGCAGAGACCGTAGCGGCGCAGATACGCAGTATTTT.

The CDR3 coding sequence is TGTGCCAGCAGAGGACAGGGAGGCGTTTCTGGGGCTGGCTACACCTTC. Translated: CASRGQGGVSGAGYTF. V and J are TRBV2 and TRBJ1-2; 8 bases fit TRBD1. The CDR3 covers 16 residues. J was trimmed by 7 bases and V by 6 bases; bases with no gene match: 16. Germline CDR1 and CDR2: SNHLY and FYNNEI.

The chain carries TRBV29-1 and TRBJ2-2; TRBD2 might be the D (6 bases). This CDR3 has 14 amino acids. V was clipped by 5 bases and J by 2 bases, with 12 bases between them. CDR1 and CDR2 from the germline V gene are SQVTM and ANQGSEA. The CDR3 sequence: CSVRSSVNTGELFF. CDR3 nucleotide sequence: TGCAGCGTTCGATCTAGCGTTAACACCGGGGAGCTGTTTTTT.

The rearrangement joins TRBV6-5 to TRBJ2-1, with 11 bases matching TRBD1. Germline V gives CDR1 MNHEY, CDR2 SVGAGI. The CDR3 length is 14 residues. The ends lost 8 bases at V and 6 bases at J; junction bases unmatched: 6. As DNA, the CDR3 is TGTGCCAGCCTGGACAGGGGGCTGAGCAATGAGCAGTTCTTC. Residues: CASLDRGLSNEQFF.

This clonotype came up many times. This chain joins TRBV9 and TRBJ1-1; TRBD1 is a possible D gene (5 bases). Trimming took 2 bases from V and 0 from J, leaving 5 bases between them. The germline gives CDR1 SGDLS, CDR2 YYNGEE. The CDR3 is 13 residues long. DNA for the CDR3: TGTGCCAGCAGCGTGACAGTGAACACTGAAGCTTTCTTT. It is translated as CASSVTVNTEAFF.

In this sample, this clonotype turned up a few times. V usage is TRBV6-1 and J usage is TRBJ2-5; D may be TRBD2 (6 bases). Germline values: CDR1 MNHNS, CDR2 SASEGT. The CDR3 is 15 amino acids. V lost 3 bases and J lost 4, with 15 bases in between. CDR3 sequence (DNA): TGTGCCAGCAGTGATTGGGGGAATAGCGGAGAGACCCAGTACTTC. Translated, it gives CASSDWGNSGETQYF.

This clonotype occurred many times. V gene TRBV15 combines with J gene TRBJ2-1, with 8 bases that match TRBD2. The V segment lost 0 bases and the J segment 5 bases; nucleotides outside the gene matches: 9. The CDR3 contains 17 residues. Germline CDR1 reads LNHNV; CDR2 reads YYDKDF (reference sequence). DNA for the CDR3: TGTGCCACCAGCAGAGATTCGGGTCGGGGGGGCAACAATGAGCAGTTCTTC. Amino acids: CATSRDSGRGGNNEQFF.